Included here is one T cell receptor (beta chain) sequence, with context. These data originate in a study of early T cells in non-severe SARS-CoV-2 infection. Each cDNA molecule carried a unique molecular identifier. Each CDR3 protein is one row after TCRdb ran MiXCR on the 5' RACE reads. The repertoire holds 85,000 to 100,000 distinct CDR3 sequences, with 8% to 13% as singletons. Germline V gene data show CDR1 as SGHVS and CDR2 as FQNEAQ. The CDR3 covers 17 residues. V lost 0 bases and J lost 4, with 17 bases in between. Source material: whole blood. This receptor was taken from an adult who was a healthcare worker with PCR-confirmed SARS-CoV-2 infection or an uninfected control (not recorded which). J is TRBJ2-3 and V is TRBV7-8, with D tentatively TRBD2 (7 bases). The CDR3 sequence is CASSLAGGLPMPDTQYF. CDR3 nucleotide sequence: TGTGCCAGCAGCTTAGCGGGGGGGCTCCCTATGCCAGATACGCAGTATTTT.